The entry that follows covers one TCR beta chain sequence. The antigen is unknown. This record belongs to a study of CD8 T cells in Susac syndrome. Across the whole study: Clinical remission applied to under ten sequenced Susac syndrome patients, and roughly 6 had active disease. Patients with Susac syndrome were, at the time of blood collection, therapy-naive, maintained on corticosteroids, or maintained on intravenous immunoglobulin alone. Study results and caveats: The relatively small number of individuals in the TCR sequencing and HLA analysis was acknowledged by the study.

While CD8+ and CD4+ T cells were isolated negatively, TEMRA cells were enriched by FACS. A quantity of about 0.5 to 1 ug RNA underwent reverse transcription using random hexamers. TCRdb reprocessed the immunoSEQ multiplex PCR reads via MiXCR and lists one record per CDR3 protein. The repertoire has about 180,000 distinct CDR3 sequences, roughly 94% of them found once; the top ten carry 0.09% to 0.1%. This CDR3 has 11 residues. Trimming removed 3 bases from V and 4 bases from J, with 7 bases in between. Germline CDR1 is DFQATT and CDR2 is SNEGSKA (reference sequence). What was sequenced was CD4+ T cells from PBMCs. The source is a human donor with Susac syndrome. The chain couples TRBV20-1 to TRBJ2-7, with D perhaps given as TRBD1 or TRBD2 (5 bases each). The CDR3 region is CSASGGYEQYF. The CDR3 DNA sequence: TGCAGTGCTAGTGGGGGTTACGAGCAGTACTTC.